Listed here are 11 T cell receptor beta chains from one sample, sequenced in a study of PD-1 blockade in classical Hodgkin lymphoma. Following autologous stem cell transplantation, relapse occurred in every patient, and exposure to brentuximab vedotin varied. The protocol was immunoSEQ multiplex PCR, while the TCRdb copy is restricted to in-frame clones and leaves out a portion. The sample comprises fewer than 100,000 clones, roughly 89% of which are singletons, and 20% to 25% rests with the top ten. The sequences come from peripheral blood mononuclear cells (PBMCs), collected at baseline. These receptors were taken from a human donor with classical Hodgkin lymphoma.

The chain combines TRBV9 with TRBJ2-3; D not certain. The length of the CDR3 is 12 residues. Germline V lookup: CDR1 SGDLS, CDR2 YYNGEE. Trimming removed 4 bases from V and 6 bases from J, with 9 bases in between. The CDR3 region has the DNA TGTGCCAGCAGCCCCAGTTTGGATACGCAGTATTTT. It yields the protein CASSPSLDTQYF. Filled out from reference TRBV9 and TRBJ2-3, the complete variable domain reads DSGVTQTPKHLITATGQRVTLRCSPRSGDLSVYWYQQSLDQGLQFLIQYYNGEERAKGNILERFSAQQFPDLHSELNLSSLELGDSALYFCASSPSLDTQYFGPGTRLTVL.

This clone was seen a handful of times. The CDR3 spells CASSDRGPLSNQPQHF. The CDR3 nucleotides read TGTGCCAGCAGTGACAGGGGACCGTTGTCGAATCAGCCCCAGCATTTT. The rearrangement links TRBV6-1 to TRBJ1-5; a weak D match, TRBD1 (6 bases). Germline lookup yields CDR1 MNHNS and CDR2 SASEGT. V gave up 3 bases and J gave up 4 bases, with 16 bases separating them. This CDR3 contains 16 residues.

The chain employs TRBV5-1 and TRBJ1-2; 7 nucleotides agree with TRBD1. Germline V gene lookup returns CDR1 SGHRS and CDR2 YFSETQ. V was pared by 2 bases and J by 6 bases, with 4 bases of the junction left unmatched. The CDR3 extends over 13 amino acids. The CDR3 DNA follows: TGCGCCAGCAGCTTCGGGACAGAAGATGGCTACACCTTC. Protein product: CASSFGTEDGYTF.

This chain connects TRBV5-1 to TRBJ2-7; D possibly corresponds to TRBD1 (5 bases). The CDR3 has 14 amino acids. The V gene lost 3 bases and the J gene lost 4 bases, with 14 bases spanning the gap. CDR1 is SGHRS, CDR2 YFSETQ, per germline. Written as DNA, the CDR3 is TGCGCCAGCAGCTCTGGTGGGGCGAGATACGAGCAGTACTTC. This codes for CASSSGGARYEQYF.

The chain has TRBV7-9 and TRBJ2-7; 8 nucleotides match TRBD1. The J segment lost 1 base and the V segment lost 5 bases, leaving 13 bases of the junction unmatched. This CDR3 is 17 amino acids long. Germline lookup yields CDR1 SEHNR and CDR2 FQNEAQ (reference sequence). CDR3 nucleotides: TGTGCCAGCAGCCTACTACCTGGACAGGGCCGTTCCTACGAGCAGTACTTC. It codes for CASSLLPGQGRSYEQYF.

CDR3 amino acids: CASSLDSFQETQYF. The CDR3 DNA reads TGCGCCAGCAGCTTGGACTCGTTCCAAGAGACCCAGTACTTC. The chain joins TRBV5-1 to TRBJ2-5, with D unclear. The CDR3 spans 14 residues. V was clipped by 0 bases and J by 1 base, with 7 bases between them. Germline V CDR1 and CDR2: SGHRS, YFSETQ.

This chain joins TRBV2 and TRBJ2-7; D may match TRBD1 or TRBD2 (5 bases each). Germline-derived CDR1 and CDR2 are SNHLY and FYNNEI. The CDR3 has 13 amino acids. Trimming took 5 bases from V and 2 from J, leaving 10 bases between them. The CDR3 spells CASSRQGPYEQYF. The CDR3 DNA is TGTGCCAGCAGTCGGCAGGGACCCTACGAGCAGTACTTC. Complete variable domain (other parts from reference TRBV2 and TRBJ2-7): EPEVTQTPSHQVTQMGQEVILRCVPISNHLYFYWYRQILGQKVEFLVSFYNNEISEKSEIFDDQFSVERPDGSNFTLKIRSTKLEDSAMYFCASSRQGPYEQYFGPGTRLTVT.

This clone was counted once. The J gene is TRBJ2-7, the V gene TRBV7-2, with D perhaps TRBD1 (6 bases). V shed 2 bases and J shed 5 bases, with 19 bases lying between them. This CDR3 is 16 amino acids long. Germline-derived CDR1 and CDR2 are SGHTA and FQGNSA. The CDR3 DNA reads TGTGCCAGCAGCTTAAAAGTACGTCAGGGGTGGCACGAGCAGTACTTC. It encodes CASSLKVRQGWHEQYF.

The V and J genes are TRBV19 and TRBJ2-1; D is tentatively TRBD1 or TRBD2 (6 bases each). Per germline, CDR1 LNHDA and CDR2 SQIVND (reference sequence). CDR3 size: 16 residues. The ends were cut back, 6 bases at V and 7 bases at J, with 22 bases in the middle. CDR3 DNA sequence: TGTGCCAGTAGACGGGAGCAGGGACATGTGGTGAATGAGCAGTTCTTC. It translates to CASRREQGHVVNEQFF.

The V call is TRBV4-2, the J call TRBJ2-3; TRBD2 matches 9 bases. CDR1 and CDR2 (germline): LGHNA, YNFKEQ. V lost 2 bases and J lost 7; bases outside the gene matches: 4. The CDR3 extends over 14 amino acids. DNA for the CDR3: TGTGCCAGCAGCCAACGCGGGAGGGCAAATACGCAGTATTTT. Protein sequence: CASSQRGRANTQYF.

This sequence joins TRBV10-3 and TRBJ2-1, with 9 bases identical to TRBD1. The V segment lost 6 bases and the J segment 7 bases; nucleotides outside the gene matches: 7. Germline assignment: CDR1 ENHRY and CDR2 SYGVKD. The CDR3 sequence is 14 residues long. CDR3 nucleotide sequence: TGTGCCATCAGGGGGACAGGGCGGGAAAATGAGCAGTTCTTC. Encoded protein: CAIRGTGRENEQFF.